This TCR beta chain emerged from a study of regulatory T cells in long-lasting Graves disease. Turning to the study itself: Graves' patients, diagnosed recently, had received antithyroid drugs under 3 months.

This sample's time point: newly diagnosed GD, antithyroid drugs for less than 3 months. RNA extracted from PBMCs served as the sequencing template. Germline CDR1 reads SGHDT; CDR2 reads YYEEEE. V gave up 3 bases and J gave up 5 bases, with 19 bases separating them. The CDR3 covers 16 residues. HTBI primers from iRepertoire and Arm-PCR of CDR3 regions yielded the TCR beta libraries. One entry per CDR3 protein results from TCRdb running MiXCR on the multiplex PCR reads. The sample comprises around 360,000 distinct CDR3 sequences, around 16% of which are singletons, and 20% to 25% rests with the top ten. This clonotype was recorded at least ten times. This sample was shared with a second study, whose subject was T cells in Graves' hyperthyroidism and ophthalmopathy. That study reports: Diagnoses rested on clinical symptoms, serum thyroxine and TRAb, thyroid ultrasound and orbital computed tomography. The HTBI primer set was used in a first-round RT-PCR of the TCR CDR3. Most expanded thyroid clonotypes above 0.001 recurred in blood.

This TCR was recovered from a woman aged 18 to 35 with Graves disease. The chain is built from TRBV5-6 and TRBJ2-3, with D perhaps TRBD1 or TRBD2 (5 bases each). Sequencing was performed on peripheral blood mononuclear cells (PBMCs), taken at new diagnosis, from a patient treated with antithyroid drugs. The CDR3 DNA sequence: TGTGCCAGCAGCTCCCCCGGGGCCTTGGATAGAGATACGCAGTATTTT. Translated: CASSSPGALDRDTQYF.